These 8 T cell receptor beta chains were sequenced from one sample in a study of post-analysis software for immune sequencing data. Study-level results: TRBV5-6, TRBV5-1 and TRBV20-1 belonged to a set of five TRBV segments that were more frequent in patients than controls.

For these TCRs, the target antigens are not known. Libraries were made from TCR beta cDNA, and they carried unique molecular identifiers. TCRdb recomputed calls from the PCR reads with MiXCR, one row per CDR3 protein. The sample has about 170,000 distinct CDR3 sequences, roughly 30% seen once; the top ten hold about 1.4%. The specimen sequenced was blood. The receptor source for this set is a girl aged 5-17 years with multiple sclerosis.

The rearrangement links TRBV20-1 to TRBJ2-2; a possible D gene is TRBD2 (6 bases). Looked up from germline, CDR1 is DFQATT and CDR2 is SNEGSKA (reference sequence). Trimming shortened V by 1 base and J by 1 base, and 16 bases separated the two germline ends. The CDR3 is 17 residues long. CDR3 protein: CSARGTGSGWNTGELFF. The CDR3 nucleotides read TGCAGTGCTAGAGGGACGGGTAGCGGATGGAACACCGGGGAGCTGTTTTTT.

As concerns this clonotype: A read error may account for a junction end that differs from germline. This chain joins TRBV4-2 and TRBJ2-7; 8 nucleotides line up with TRBD1. The CDR3 has 16 residues. Germline V gene sequence: CDR1 LGHNA, CDR2 YNFKEQ. This chain's CDR3 is CASNQGADRAGYEQYF. CDR3 in DNA: TGTGCCAGCAACCAAGGAGCGGACAGGGCTGGCTACGAGCAGTACTTC.

This clonotype has ten or more counts. The rearrangement links TRBV20-1 to TRBJ2-7; no clear D. CDR1 and CDR2 from the germline V gene are DFQATT and SNEGSKA (reference sequence). This CDR3 is 13 amino acids long. Trimming stripped 1 base from V and 0 bases from J, with 7 bases between. The CDR3 nucleotides read TGCAGTGCTAGAGGCCAGGTCTCCTACGAGCAGTACTTC. Translating gives CSARGQVSYEQYF.

The chain uses TRBV6-1 and TRBJ2-5, with a tentative D call TRBD2 (5 bases). CDR3 length: 12 residues. V was clipped by 6 bases and J by 9 bases, with 14 bases between them. Germline V CDR1 and CDR2: MNHNS, SASEGT. In DNA, the CDR3 is TGTGCCAGCAGCGAATATGGAGGAGCCCAGTACTTC. It is translated as CASSEYGGAQYF.

This clonotype has only a few counts. This sequence joins TRBV6-6 and TRBJ1-6, with TRBD1 matching 10 bases. Germline V gene lookup returns CDR1 MNHNY and CDR2 SVGAGI (reference sequence). The CDR3 contains 15 residues. After removal of 2 bases from V and 8 bases from J, the junction contained 3 bases not matched to a gene. CDR3 loop: CASSYAGTGDSPLHF. CDR3 nucleotide sequence: TGTGCCAGCAGTTACGCCGGGACAGGGGATTCACCCCTCCACTTT.

Here the CDR3 DNA reads TGTGCCAGCAGCTTAGCTGGGGGCCATGAGCAGTTCTTC. Translating it yields CASSLAGGHEQFF. V and J are TRBV7-3 and TRBJ2-1, with a weak D call TRBD1 (6 bases). Per germline, CDR1 SGHTA and CDR2 FQGTGA. Trimming left V 2 bases short and J 8 bases short, with 10 bases between. The CDR3 is 13 residues long. The full variable domain, in which reference TRBV7-3 and TRBJ2-1 provide the parts outside the CDR3, is GAGVSQTPSNKVTEKGKYVELRCDPISGHTALYWYRQSLGQGPEFLIYFQGTGAADDSGLPNDRFFAVRPEGSVSTLKIQRTERGDSAVYLCASSLAGGHEQFFGPGTRLTVL.

Many counts were recorded for this clonotype. The chain has TRBV28 and TRBJ2-1, with 11 bases aligning to TRBD2. This CDR3 has 15 residues. With 5 bases clipped from V and 7 bases from J, the junction kept 7 bases outside the gene matches. Germline lookup yields CDR1 MDHEN and CDR2 SYDVKM. The CDR3, as DNA: TGTGCCAGCAGTGTCGGGACTAGCGGCAAGAATGAGCAGTTCTTC. Encoded protein: CASSVGTSGKNEQFF.

At least ten counts were recorded for this clonotype. The rearrangement links TRBV5-6 to TRBJ2-1, with 7 bases lining up with TRBD2. Germline CDR1 is SGHDT and CDR2 is YYEEEE. This CDR3 is built from 15 residues. The trim removed 2 bases at V and 6 bases at J, leaving 8 bases unmatched. The CDR3 region has the DNA TGTGCCAGCAGCTTTCTGGCGGGAGACCCCAATGAGCAGTTCTTC. Translated, it gives CASSFLAGDPNEQFF.